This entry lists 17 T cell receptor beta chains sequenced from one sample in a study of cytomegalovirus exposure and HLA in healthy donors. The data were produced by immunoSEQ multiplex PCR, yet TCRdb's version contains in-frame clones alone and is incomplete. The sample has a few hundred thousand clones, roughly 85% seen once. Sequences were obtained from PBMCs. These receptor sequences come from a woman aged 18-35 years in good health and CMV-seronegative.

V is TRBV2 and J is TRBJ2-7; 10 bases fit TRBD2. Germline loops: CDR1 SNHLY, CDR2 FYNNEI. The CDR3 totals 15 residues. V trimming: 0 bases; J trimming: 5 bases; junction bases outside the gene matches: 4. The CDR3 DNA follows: TGTGCCAGCAGTGAAGCGCTAGCGGGAGTCCACGAGCAGTACTTC. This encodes CASSEALAGVHEQYF.

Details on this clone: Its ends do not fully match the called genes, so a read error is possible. The CDR3 DNA reads as TGTGCCAGCGGTTTGGGGCAGGGGGAGGAAAAACTGTTTTTT. This sequence encodes CASGLGQGEEKLFF. V is TRBV27 and J is TRBJ1-4, with 7 bases lining up with TRBD1. The CDR3 covers 14 residues. Germline lookup yields CDR1 MNHEY and CDR2 SMNVEV (reference sequence).

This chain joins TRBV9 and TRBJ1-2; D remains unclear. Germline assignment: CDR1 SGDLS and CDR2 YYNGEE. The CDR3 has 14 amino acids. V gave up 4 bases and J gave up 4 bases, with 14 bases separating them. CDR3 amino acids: CASSTMDGLYGYTF. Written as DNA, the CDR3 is TGTGCCAGCAGCACCATGGACGGACTCTATGGCTACACCTTC.

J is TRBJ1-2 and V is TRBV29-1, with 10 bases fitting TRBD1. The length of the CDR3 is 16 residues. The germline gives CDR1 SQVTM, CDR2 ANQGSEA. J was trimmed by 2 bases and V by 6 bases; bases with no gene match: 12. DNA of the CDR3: TGCAGCGTACGCGGGACAGGGGACGCTAACAACTATGGCTACACCTTC. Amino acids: CSVRGTGDANNYGYTF.

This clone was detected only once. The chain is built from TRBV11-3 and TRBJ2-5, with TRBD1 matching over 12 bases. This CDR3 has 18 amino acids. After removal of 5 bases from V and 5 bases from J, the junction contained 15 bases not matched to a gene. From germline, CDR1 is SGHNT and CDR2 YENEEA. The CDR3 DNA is TGTGCCAGCAGCGACAGTAGGGGGACAGGGGGCTTCGGGGAGACCCAGTACTTC. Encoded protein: CASSDSRGTGGFGETQYF.

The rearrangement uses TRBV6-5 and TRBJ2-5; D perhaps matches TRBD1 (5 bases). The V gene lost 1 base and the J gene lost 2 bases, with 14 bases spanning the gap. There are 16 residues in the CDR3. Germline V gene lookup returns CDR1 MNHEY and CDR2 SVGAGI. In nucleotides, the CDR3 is TGTGCCAGCAGTTACTTTGGGGCATCGGCGCAAGAGACCCAGTACTTC. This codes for CASSYFGASAQETQYF.

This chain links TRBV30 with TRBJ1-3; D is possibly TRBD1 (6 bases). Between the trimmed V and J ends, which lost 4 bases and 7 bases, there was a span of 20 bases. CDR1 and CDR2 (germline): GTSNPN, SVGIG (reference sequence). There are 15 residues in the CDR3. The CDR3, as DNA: TGTGCCTGGACCCCCGGTCAGGGGATCGGTAACACCATATATTTT. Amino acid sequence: CAWTPGQGIGNTIYF.

CDR3 loop: CASKKDRWNTEAFF. Written as DNA, the CDR3 is TGTGCCAGTAAGAAGGACAGGTGGAACACTGAAGCTTTCTTT. V is TRBV19 and J is TRBJ1-1; TRBD1 aligns across 7 bases. This CDR3 has 14 residues. V shed 7 bases and J 1 base; nucleotides not matched to a gene: 6. Germline values: CDR1 LNHDA, CDR2 SQIVND (reference sequence).

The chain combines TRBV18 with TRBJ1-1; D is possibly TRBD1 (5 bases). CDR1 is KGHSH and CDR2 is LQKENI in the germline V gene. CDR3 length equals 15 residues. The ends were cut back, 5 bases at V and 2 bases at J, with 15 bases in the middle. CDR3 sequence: CASSNQRDSNTEAFF. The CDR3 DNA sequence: TGTGCCAGCTCAAACCAAAGGGACTCTAACACTGAAGCTTTCTTT.

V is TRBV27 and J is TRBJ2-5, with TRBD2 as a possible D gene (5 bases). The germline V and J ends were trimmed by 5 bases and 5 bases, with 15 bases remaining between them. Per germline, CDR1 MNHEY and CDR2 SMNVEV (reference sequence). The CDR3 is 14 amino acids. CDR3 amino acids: CASSVAGSLETQYF. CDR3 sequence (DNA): TGTGCCAGCAGTGTGGCGGGTTCATTGGAGACCCAGTACTTC.

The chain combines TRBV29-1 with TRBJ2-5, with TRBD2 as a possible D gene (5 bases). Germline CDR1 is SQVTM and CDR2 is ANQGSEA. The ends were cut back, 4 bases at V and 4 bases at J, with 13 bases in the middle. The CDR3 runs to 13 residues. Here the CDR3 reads CSVGLRASETQYF. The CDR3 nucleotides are TGCAGCGTTGGTTTGCGGGCCTCAGAGACCCAGTACTTC. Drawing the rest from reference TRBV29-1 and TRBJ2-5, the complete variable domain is SAVISQKPSRDICQRGTSLTIQCQVDSQVTMMFWYRQQPGQSLTLIATANQGSEATYESGFVIDKFPISRPNLTFSTLTVSNMSPEDSSIYLCSVGLRASETQYFGPGTRLLVL.

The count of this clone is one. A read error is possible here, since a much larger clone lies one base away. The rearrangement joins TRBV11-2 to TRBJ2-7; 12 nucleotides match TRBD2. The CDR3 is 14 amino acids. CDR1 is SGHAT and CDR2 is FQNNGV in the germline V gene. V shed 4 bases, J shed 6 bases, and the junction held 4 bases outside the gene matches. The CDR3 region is CASSSGLAGTEQYF. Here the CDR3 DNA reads TGTGCCAGCAGCTCGGGACTAGCGGGTACCGAGCAGTACTTC.

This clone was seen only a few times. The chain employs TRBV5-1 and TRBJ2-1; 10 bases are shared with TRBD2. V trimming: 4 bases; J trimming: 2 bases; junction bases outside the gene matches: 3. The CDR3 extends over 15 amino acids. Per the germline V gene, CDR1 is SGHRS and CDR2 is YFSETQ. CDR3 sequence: CASSPLAGPYNEQFF. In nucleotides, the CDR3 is TGCGCCAGCAGCCCACTAGCGGGACCCTACAATGAGCAGTTCTTC.

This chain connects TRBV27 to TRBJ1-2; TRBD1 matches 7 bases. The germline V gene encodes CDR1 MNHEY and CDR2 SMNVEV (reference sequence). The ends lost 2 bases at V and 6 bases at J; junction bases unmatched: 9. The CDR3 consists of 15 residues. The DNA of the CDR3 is TGTGCCAGCAGTTTACTGCCAGGGGGGTATCATGGCTACACCTTC. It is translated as CASSLLPGGYHGYTF.

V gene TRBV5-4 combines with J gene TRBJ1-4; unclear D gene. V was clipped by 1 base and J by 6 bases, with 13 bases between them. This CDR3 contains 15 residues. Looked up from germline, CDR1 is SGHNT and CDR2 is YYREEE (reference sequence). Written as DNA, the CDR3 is TGTGCCAGCAGCTTGCGTACCGGTCCGCATGAAAAACTGTTTTTT. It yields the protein CASSLRTGPHEKLFF.

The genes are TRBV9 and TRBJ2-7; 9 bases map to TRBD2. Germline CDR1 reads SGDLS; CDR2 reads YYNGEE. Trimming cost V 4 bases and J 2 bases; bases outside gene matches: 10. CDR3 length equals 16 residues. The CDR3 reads CASSPHTAGGTYEQYF. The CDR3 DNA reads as TGTGCCAGCAGCCCCCACACGGCGGGGGGGACCTACGAGCAGTACTTC.

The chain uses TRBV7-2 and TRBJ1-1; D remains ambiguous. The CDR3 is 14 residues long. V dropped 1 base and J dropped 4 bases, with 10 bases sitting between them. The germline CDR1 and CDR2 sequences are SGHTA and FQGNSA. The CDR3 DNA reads TGTGCCAGCAGCTTAGAGAGGGCTCGCACTGAAGCTTTCTTT. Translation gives CASSLERARTEAFF. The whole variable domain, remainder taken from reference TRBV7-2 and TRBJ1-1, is GAGVSQSPSNKVTEKGKDVELRCDPISGHTALYWYRQSLGQGLEFLIYFQGNSAPDKSGLPSDRFSAERTGGSVSTLTIQRTQQEDSAVYLCASSLERARTEAFFGQGTRLTVV.